Reported below is one TCR beta chain. Its antigen remains unidentified. Base qualities are not at hand, and no much larger clone is one base apart. Including cysteine and phenylalanine, the CDR3 has 14 amino acids. Only the CDR3 DNA stays, 42 bases, in frame from base 1. V loses 2 bases, J loses 7 bases, and the germline ends lie 11 bases apart. This entry belongs to a study of identical twins listed by TCRdb under 2016. For the wider study: The study deep-sequenced TCR alpha and beta repertoires from monozygotic twins, unrelated adults of various ages and cord blood to test whether fetal clonotypes persist. Replicate twin experiments were performed at different times using different library preparation protocols to rule out contamination.

The library was produced with 5' RACE. Instrument used: Illumina HiSeq 2000. Template switching introduced a universal primer binding site; the final cDNA contained a unique molecular identifier, enabling accurate counting of TCR cDNA molecules. First-strand cDNA for TCR alpha and beta chains was synthesized from specific primers in the conserved constant-segment region. To control for contamination, every cDNA library carried two barcodes: a SMART-Mk sample barcode plus Illumina barcodes. TruSeq adapter sequences and Illumina sample barcodes were added in two successive PCR steps. Sequencing of the TCR alpha and beta cDNA libraries was done on the Illumina HiSeq platform using custom primers. The authors processed their data as follows. MiGEC was used to process raw reads and extract unique molecular identifiers, and MiXCR was used to find CDR3 positions. For each individual, recombination models were inferred using an EM algorithm with the repgenHMM and IGoR tools. The analysis of shared clonotypes was done with the tcR package in R, with sharing normalized by the product of cloneset sizes. To study raw recombination without the effects of thymic and clonal selection, out-of-frame nonproductive sequences were analyzed. The raw public data were reprocessed by TCRdb itself: fastp quality trimming at Q25, MiXCR clonotype calling, in-frame beta chains only. Merged by CDR3 protein, the rows form single entries marked with the most common genes and DNA. It is TCRdb's table, rather than the study itself, that gives the V and J calls and clone size. The sample contains roughly 500,000 distinct CDR3 sequences, approximately 22% of them found a single time. The ten largest account for 0.91% of the sample.

All donors were healthy Caucasians. Three pairs of female monozygotic twins, all aged roughly 18 to 29 years, made up the twin cohort. CD4+ and CD8+ T cell populations were isolated with positive isolation kits from Invitrogen. Beyond this particular receptor, the publication reports: Because the same donors could not be followed over many years, the conclusions relied on cross-sectional statistical analysis. Compared with coincidental sharing between unrelated individuals, out-of-frame TCR alpha sequences shared between twins showed an excess of sequences with low generation probability. Abundant cord blood beta clonotypes had fewer insertions, young adult naive repertoires showed a similar but weaker trend, and memory repertoires showed no such trend. Zero-insertion analyses could be partly confounded by invariant T cells such as MAIT and iNKT, although diverse VJ usage argued against such confounding for most clonotypes. A weaker excess of twin sharing was found in beta out-of-frame sequences because the signal-to-noise ratio was lowered by fewer shared sequences. Out-of-frame TCR alpha sharing in monozygotic twins was systematically underestimated by recombination models, whereas sharing between unrelated individuals was in agreement with the recombination models.

These data also featured in a second study, about T cells expressing NK-cell markers. Per that second paper: In sorted CD3+CD56+NKG2C+, CD3+CD56+NKG2C- and CD3+CD56-NKG2C+ T-cell subsets from 7 to 9 donors, TCR beta-chain repertoires were profiled. Most of the eight sequenced donors were HCMV-seropositive and one was HCMV-seronegative. In several experiments an anti-gammadeltaTCR antibody was added to restrict sorting to alphabetaTCR-expressing T cells. In roughly 6 donors, the dominant CD3+CD56+NKG2C+ clonotypes were among the top 10 CD8+ clonotypes and accounted for about 1.0-7.5% of CD8+ T cells. Those dominant clonotypes were again the most abundant among CD3+CD56-NKG2C+ cells in a handful of donors, at about 25-65%. Whether the expanded NKG2C-expressing T cell clones were specific for HCMV antigens was left unclear. The study sequenced eight donors, all healthy volunteers chosen at random: three men and five women. To determine HCMV serostatus, a commercial ELISA kit was used to detect HCMV-specific IgG in serum. MIGEC handled demultiplexing of the reads and grouping by UMI, while MiTCR was used to assemble and quantify clonotypes. Only TCR cDNA sequences supported by at least two reads were kept to exclude erroneous sequences. The tcR package was used for downstream repertoire analysis, with clonotypes matched between fractions based on CDR3 nucleotide sequence plus V segment. VDJmatch was used to annotate antigen specificity against VDJdb, with one amino acid substitution in CDR3 allowed.

The sequence links TRBV12-3 or TRBV12-4 to TRBJ1-4; confidence is insufficient to name the D gene. The sequence was collected from a woman between 18 and 30 years old in good health. The specimen sequenced was CD4+ T cells sorted from blood. In nucleotides, the sequence is TGTGCCAGCAGTTTATTTGACGCGGGTGAAAAACTGTTTTTT. It encodes CASSLFDAGEKLFF.